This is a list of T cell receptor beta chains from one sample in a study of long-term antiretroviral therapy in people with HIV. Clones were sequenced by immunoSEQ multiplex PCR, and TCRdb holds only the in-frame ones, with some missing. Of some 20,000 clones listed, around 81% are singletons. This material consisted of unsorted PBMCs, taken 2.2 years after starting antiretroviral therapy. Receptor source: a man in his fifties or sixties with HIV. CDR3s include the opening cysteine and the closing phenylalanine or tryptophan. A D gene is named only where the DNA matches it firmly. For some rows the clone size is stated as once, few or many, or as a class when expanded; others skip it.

CASSRGPNEKLFF	TGTGCCAGCAGCAGGGGTCCCAATGAAAAACTGTTTTTT	TRBJ1-4	-	-	TRBV7-3
CASSVWAEAFF	TGTGCCAGCAGTGTTTGGGCCGAAGCTTTCTTT	TRBJ1-1	-	-	TRBV2
CASSLDTANTEAFF	TGTGCCAGCAGCTTAGACACCGCGAACACTGAAGCTTTCTTT	TRBJ1-1	-	-	TRBV7-9
CASSPGQGAYSNQPQHF	TGCGCCAGCAGCCCCGGACAGGGGGCCTATAGCAATCAGCCCCAGCATTTT	TRBJ1-5	-	TRBD1	TRBV4-1
CASQGQGMEKLFF	TGTGCCAGTCAGGGACAGGGGATGGAAAAACTGTTTTTT	TRBJ1-4	few	TRBD1	TRBV19
CASSVAGTTDTQYF	TGTGCCAGCAGCGTAGCAGGGACCACAGATACGCAGTATTTT	TRBJ2-3	-	-	TRBV9
CSVVTFATNEKLFF	TGCAGCGTTGTGACGTTTGCAACTAATGAAAAACTGTTTTTT	TRBJ1-4	-	-	TRBV29-1
CASSYSVRDEQYF	TGTGCCAGCAGTTACTCAGTTAGGGACGAGCAGTACTTC	TRBJ2-7	-	-	TRBV6-5
CASSGGNSYEQYF	TGTGCCAGCAGTGGCGGGAATTCCTACGAGCAGTACTTC	TRBJ2-7	-	-	TRBV2
CASRGGGRGYEQYF	TGTGCCAGCAGGGGAGGGGGGAGAGGCTACGAGCAGTACTTC	TRBJ2-7	-	-	TRBV14
CASKPSGGYTEAFF	TGTGCCAGCAAGCCCTCAGGGGGTTACACTGAAGCTTTCTTT	TRBJ1-1	-	TRBD1	TRBV27
CASSYDRAGQPQHF	TGTGCCAGCAGTTACGACAGGGCAGGACAGCCCCAGCATTTT	TRBJ1-5	-	TRBD1	TRBV6-5
CASSIKGFGTGELFF	TGTGCCAGTAGTATAAAGGGATTCGGCACCGGGGAGCTGTTTTTT	TRBJ2-2	-	-	TRBV19
CASSPPINGRAKVEQFF	TGCGCCAGCAGCCCCCCTATTAACGGGAGGGCCAAAGTTGAGCAGTTCTTC	TRBJ2-1	-	TRBD2	TRBV4-1
CASSPQGTEAFF	TGCGCCAGCAGCCCCCAAGGAACTGAAGCTTTCTTT	TRBJ1-1	few	-	TRBV4-1
CASSPLLTSSSSSYEQYF	TGTGCCAGCTCACCCCTTCTGACATCTTCCTCAAGCTCCTACGAGCAGTACTTC	TRBJ2-7	-	-	TRBV18
CASSQVEESQYF	TGTGCCAGCAGCCAAGTGGAGGAATCGCAGTATTTT	TRBJ2-3	-	-	TRBV7-9
CASTTSGGAEAFF	TGTGCCAGTACCACTAGTGGGGGCGCTGAAGCTTTCTTT	TRBJ1-1	-	-	TRBV19
CASSQDPPGLANYGYTF	TGCGCCAGCAGCCAAGATCCCCCAGGGTTAGCTAACTATGGCTACACCTTC	TRBJ1-2	few	-	TRBV4-1
CASSLKGYDYGYTF	TGTGCCAGCAGCTTAAAGGGGTACGACTATGGCTACACCTTC	TRBJ1-2	-	-	TRBV7-8
CASSLRQGDNSPLHF	TGTGCCAGCAGCTTGCGACAGGGGGATAATTCACCCCTCCACTTT	TRBJ1-6	-	TRBD1	TRBV7-9
CASSPPFGATNEKLFF	TGCGCCAGCAGCCCTCCCTTTGGGGCAACTAATGAAAAACTGTTTTTT	TRBJ1-4	once	-	TRBV4-1
CASSAGQLNQPQHF	TGTGCCAGCAGCGCGGGACAGCTAAATCAGCCCCAGCATTTT	TRBJ1-5	-	TRBD1	TRBV7-2
CASSVDQIRGLDNSPLHF	TGTGCCAGCAGCGTAGATCAGATTCGGGGGTTGGATAATTCACCCCTCCACTTT	TRBJ1-6	-	-	TRBV9
CASSLESGTGELFF	TGTGCCAGCAGCTTAGAAAGTGGCACCGGGGAGCTGTTTTTT	TRBJ2-2	-	-	TRBV7-3
CASSRYSTESYGYTF	TGTGCCAGTAGCAGGTATTCGACAGAAAGTTATGGCTACACCTTC	TRBJ1-2	-	-	TRBV19
CASNGGEYVTDTQYF	TGTGCCAGCAATGGGGGAGAGTATGTCACAGATACGCAGTATTTT	TRBJ2-3	-	-	TRBV2
CASSFVGTAYEQYF	TGTGCCAGCAGCTTTGTTGGAACAGCCTACGAGCAGTACTTC	TRBJ2-7	-	-	TRBV7-2
CASSLTGGNTEAFF	TGTGCCAGCAGCTTAACAGGGGGCAATACTGAAGCTTTCTTT	TRBJ1-1	-	TRBD1	TRBV7-9
CSAPPPSLGYF	TGCAGTGCTCCGCCCCCGAGCCTGGGGTATTTT	TRBJ2-3	-	-	TRBV20-1
CASSLRNYNRMGYNNEQFF	TGTGCCAGCAGTTTAAGGAACTACAATCGGATGGGTTATAACAATGAGCAGTTCTTC	TRBJ2-1	-	-	TRBV27
CASSVEGMNTEAFF	TGTGCCAGCAGCGTTGAGGGGATGAACACTGAAGCTTTCTTT	TRBJ1-1	-	-	TRBV9
CASSESGVYGYTF	TGCGCCAGCAGTGAGTCAGGGGTCTATGGCTACACCTTC	TRBJ1-2	few	-	TRBV10-2
CASSPGWARGETQYF	TGTGCCAGCTCACCAGGATGGGCACGTGGAGAGACCCAGTACTTC	TRBJ2-5	-	-	TRBV18
CASSEFRVRGGGSALF	TGTGCCAGCAGTGAATTTCGTGTTCGGGGAGGGGGCTCCGCACTCTTC	TRBJ2-1	-	-	TRBV2
CASSIWGQGGNEQFF	TGTGCCAGTAGTATTTGGGGCCAGGGTGGGAATGAGCAGTTCTTC	TRBJ2-1	-	-	TRBV19
CASSSSYTGTRRGEQFF	TGCGCCAGCAGCTCCTCTTACACCGGGACTAGACGGGGTGAGCAGTTCTTC	TRBJ2-1	-	TRBD2	TRBV5-1
CASSDTGSGNTIYF	TGTGCCAGCAGTGACACCGGCTCTGGAAACACCATATATTTT	TRBJ1-3	-	-	TRBV28
CASSLVGGAKGTEAFF	TGTGCCAGCAGCTTGGTCGGGGGGGCAAAGGGCACTGAAGCTTTCTTT	TRBJ1-1	-	-	TRBV5-6
CASSLMGLAGGPGANVLTF	TGCGCCAGCAGCTTGATGGGACTAGCGGGGGGGCCTGGGGCCAACGTCCTGACTTTC	TRBJ2-6	-	TRBD2	TRBV5-1